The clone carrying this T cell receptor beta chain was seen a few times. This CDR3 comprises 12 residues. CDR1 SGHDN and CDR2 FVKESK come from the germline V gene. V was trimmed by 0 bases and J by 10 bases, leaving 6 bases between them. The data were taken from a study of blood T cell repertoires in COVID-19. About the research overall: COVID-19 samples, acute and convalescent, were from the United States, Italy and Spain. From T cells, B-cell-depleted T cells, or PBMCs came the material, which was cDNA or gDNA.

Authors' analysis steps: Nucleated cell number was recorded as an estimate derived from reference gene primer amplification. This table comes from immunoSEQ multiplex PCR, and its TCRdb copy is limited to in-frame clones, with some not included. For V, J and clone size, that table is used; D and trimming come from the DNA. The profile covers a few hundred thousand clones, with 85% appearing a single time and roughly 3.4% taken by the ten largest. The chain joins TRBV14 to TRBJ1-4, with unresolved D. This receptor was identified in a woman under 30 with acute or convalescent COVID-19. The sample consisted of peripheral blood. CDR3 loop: CASSQDHGKLFF. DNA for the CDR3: TGTGCCAGCAGCCAAGATCACGGAAAACTGTTTTTT.